The rows below give T cell receptor beta chains drawn from one sample of a study of T cells after somatic rescue of genetic block. TCRdb's table, derived via immunoSEQ multiplex PCR, lists solely in-frame clones and lacks some. The table shows 88,000 or so clones, with just under 90% occurring only once. Sequenced: peripheral blood mononuclear cells (PBMCs). The source of these receptors is a woman in her late teens or twenties. CDR3s include the opening cysteine and the closing phenylalanine or tryptophan. D genes are given only for firm matches. Clone size is shown for a subset of rows, as once, few, many or a class of expanded clone.

V	size	J	D	DNA	CDR3
TRBV2	.	TRBJ2-4	.	TGTGCCAGCCTCAGGGATTTAGCCAAAAACATTCAGTACTTC	CASLRDLAKNIQYF
TRBV27	.	TRBJ1-4	TRBD1	TGTGCCAGCAGACCCGGACAGGGGGGATCTAATGAAAAACTGTTTTTT	CASRPGQGGSNEKLFF
TRBV4-2	.	TRBJ2-7	.	TGTGCCAGCAGCCAACCGGTGGAAACCCCCTACGAGCAGTACTTC	CASSQPVETPYEQYF
TRBV5-1	.	TRBJ2-3	.	TGCGCCAGCAGCTTGGCCTCAGGGCGCGATACGCAGTATTTT	CASSLASGRDTQYF
TRBV19	.	TRBJ1-2	.	TGTGCCAGTAGTATAGCGGCCTTTTATGGCTACACCTTC	CASSIAAFYGYTF
TRBV2	.	TRBJ1-3	.	TGTGCCAGCAGTGACAACTCTGGAAACACCATATATTTT	CASSDNSGNTIYF
TRBV28	.	TRBJ2-5	.	TGTGCCAGCAGTTTCAGGACTGTTCAAGAGACCCAGTACTTC	CASSFRTVQETQYF
TRBV5-4	.	TRBJ2-3	.	TGTGCCAGCAGCTTGAGGGTACTCAGCACAGATACGCAGTATTTT	CASSLRVLSTDTQYF
TRBV4-3	.	TRBJ2-5	.	TGCGCCAGCAGCCAAATCGGGGAGACCCAGTACTTC	CASSQIGETQYF
TRBV25-1	.	TRBJ2-5	TRBD1	TGTGCCAGCAGGACAGGGCCCCAAGAGACCCAGTACTTC	CASRTGPQETQYF
TRBV5-1	.	TRBJ2-1	.	TGCGCCAGCAGTTACGACAGAACCTACAATGAGCAGTTCTTC	CASSYDRTYNEQFF
TRBV6-1	.	TRBJ2-1	TRBD1	TGTGCCAGCAGTGAAAACCCGGGACAGGTTTCTGGGGAGCAGTTCTTC	CASSENPGQVSGEQFF
TRBV5-1	.	TRBJ1-2	.	TGCGCCAGCAGCTTGGCGGCCAACTATGGCTACACCTTC	CASSLAANYGYTF
TRBV7-9	.	TRBJ2-7	.	TGTGCCAGCAGCTTAATTCCTGGTGGACCCGGACCGGGCGAGCAGTACTTC	CASSLIPGGPGPGEQYF
TRBV27	.	TRBJ2-1	TRBD2	TGTGCCAGCAGTTTAGGGACTAGCGGGAGACAATTCTTC	CASSLGTSGRQFF
TRBV5-1	.	TRBJ1-2	.	TGCGCCAGCAGCCCTGGGACACCCTATGGCTACACCTTC	CASSPGTPYGYTF
TRBV10-1	.	TRBJ1-5	.	TGCGCCAGCAGTGGGGGAGGACTCCGGGATGATCAGCCCCAGCATTTT	CASSGGGLRDDQPQHF
TRBV7-3	.	TRBJ2-5	.	TGTGCCAGCAGCCCGAAGGGTGGTTCTTCCCAGACCCAGTACTTC	CASSPKGGSSQTQYF
TRBV6-5	once	TRBJ1-1	.	TGTGCCAGCACCCCTCCGGGCCTCGACACTGAAGCTTTCTTT	CASTPPGLDTEAFF
TRBV18	.	TRBJ2-1	.	TGTGCCAGCTCACCATTCAAGGGCAATGAGCAGTTCTTC	CASSPFKGNEQFF
TRBV5-8	.	TRBJ1-2	TRBD1	TGTGCCAGCAGCTCCGGGACAGGGGCTTTTAATGGCTACACCTTC	CASSSGTGAFNGYTF
TRBV5-4	.	TRBJ2-2	.	TGTGCCAGCAGCTTGGCCGGGGGGCGGAACACCGGGGAGCTGTTTTTT	CASSLAGGRNTGELFF
TRBV27	.	TRBJ2-1	.	TGTGCCAGCAGTTTTGGGGGCTTAATATACAATGAGCAGTTCTTC	CASSFGGLIYNEQFF
TRBV5-1	.	TRBJ1-1	.	TGCGCCAGCAGCCAGGTCTGGACAGCTACAAACACTGAAGCTTTCTTT	CASSQVWTATNTEAFF
TRBV5-7	once	TRBJ2-3	.	TGTGCCAGCAGCTTGGGGGGTACGCAGTATTTT	CASSLGGTQYF
TRBV7-9	.	TRBJ1-1	.	TGTGCCAGCAGCTTCGGTCCGCCCACTGAAGCTTTCTTT	CASSFGPPTEAFF
TRBV5-4	.	TRBJ2-2	.	TGTGCCAGCAGCCCCGGGACGGACAGTTGGGGCACCGGGGAGCTGTTTTTT	CASSPGTDSWGTGELFF
TRBV29-1	.	TRBJ1-2	.	TGCAGCGTTGGGCTGGGGGTTGGCTACACCTTC	CSVGLGVGYTF
TRBV28	.	TRBJ2-7	.	TGTGCCAGCAGTTCAAAGGGGTCCCGGGAGGAGCAGTACTTC	CASSSKGSREEQYF
TRBV10-3	.	TRBJ2-1	TRBD2	TGTGCCACCGCGGGAGGTTACAATGAGCAGTTCTTC	CATAGGYNEQFF
TRBV6-5	once	TRBJ2-7	.	TGTGCCAGCAGTTACCGGGGCGGCGTCAACGAGCAGTACTTC	CASSYRGGVNEQYF
TRBV7-6	.	TRBJ1-3	.	TGTGCCAGCAGCTTACGAGGGGGGGGCGGAAACACCATATATTTT	CASSLRGGGGNTIYF
TRBV5-1	.	TRBJ2-1	.	TGCGCCAGCACCCCGTGGGGTCCCTACAATGAGCAGTTCTTC	CASTPWGPYNEQFF
TRBV2	.	TRBJ2-7	TRBD2	TGTGCCAACCCCCCGGGACTAGCGGGAGTTGAGCAGTACTTC	CANPPGLAGVEQYF
TRBV10-3	.	TRBJ1-5	.	TGTGCCATCAGTGATTCCCCTCAGCCCCAGCATTTT	CAISDSPQPQHF
TRBV28	.	TRBJ2-2	TRBD2	TGTGCGTCAGGACTAGCGGGTAACACCGGGGAGCTGTTTTTT	CASGLAGNTGELFF
TRBV7-9	.	TRBJ1-4	TRBD1	TGTGCCAGCAGCCCATGGAGGGACAGGGGGGTGGCACGTGAAAAACTGTTTTTT	CASSPWRDRGVAREKLFF
TRBV7-9	once	TRBJ1-2	.	TGTGCCAGCAGTCAGGCCCGGGGGAGCGGCTACACCTTC	CASSQARGSGYTF
TRBV28	.	TRBJ2-7	.	TGTGCCAGCAGTTTATTTTCGGGGTCCCAAGTCGAGCAGTACTTC	CASSLFSGSQVEQYF
TRBV5-1	.	TRBJ2-7	TRBD2	TGCGCCAGCAGCTTGGCTAGCGGCACTTACGAGCAGTACTTC	CASSLASGTYEQYF
TRBV28	.	TRBJ1-1	.	TGTGCCAGCAGTCCCCCCTCCTCAGGCCTAGGGATGAACACTGAAGCTTTCTTT	CASSPPSSGLGMNTEAFF